One and the same sample provided the 4 T cell receptor beta chains below, sequenced in a study of blood T cell repertoires in COVID-19. The method was immunoSEQ multiplex PCR; TCRdb's version includes in-frame clones alone and lacks a portion of them. The sample shows more than 200,000 clones, roughly 80% of them seen only once. Specimen: peripheral blood. The receptors originated from a woman aged 80 or over with acute or convalescent COVID-19.

The chain has TRBV27 and TRBJ1-5; D is possibly TRBD1 (6 bases). This CDR3 comprises 18 residues. Trimming shortened V by 7 bases and J by 0 bases, and 22 bases separated the two germline ends. From germline, CDR1 is MNHEY and CDR2 SMNVEV (reference sequence). The CDR3 coding sequence is TGTGCCAGCACCCCCCCTCTCATGGGGGCGCGTAGCAATCAGCCCCAGCATTTT. It yields the protein CASTPPLMGARSNQPQHF.

The V gene is TRBV3-1 (or the pseudogene TRBV3-2), the J gene TRBJ2-1; a possible D gene is TRBD1 (5 bases). The CDR3 contains 13 residues. From germline, CDR1 is LGHDT and CDR2 YNNKEL (reference sequence). Deletions cut 3 bases from V and 6 bases from J, with 9 bases between. The CDR3 DNA reads as TGTGCCAGCAGCCAGGACACTCGCAATGAGCAGTTCTTC. Residues: CASSQDTRNEQFF.

CDR3 residues: CASSTGLAGERGGELFF. In DNA form, the CDR3 reads TGTGCCAGCAGCACGGGACTAGCGGGGGAAAGGGGCGGGGAGCTGTTTTTT. The chain joins TRBV9 to TRBJ2-2; TRBD2 matches 14 bases. Germline V gives CDR1 SGDLS, CDR2 YYNGEE. V shed 4 bases and J 7 bases; nucleotides not matched to a gene: 9. The CDR3 is 17 residues long.

The chain couples TRBV9 to TRBJ2-3, with TRBD1 matching 11 bases. The CDR3 loop spans 19 amino acids. Germline V CDR1 and CDR2: SGDLS, YYNGEE. V lost 6 bases to trimming and J lost 4 bases; unmatched junction nucleotides: 19. This chain's CDR3 is CASIGFGQGAQGSSDTQYF. CDR3 sequence (DNA): TGTGCCAGCATAGGTTTTGGACAGGGGGCGCAAGGTTCCTCAGATACGCAGTATTTT. Full variable domain (remainder filled in from reference TRBV9 and TRBJ2-3): DSGVTQTPKHLITATGQRVTLRCSPRSGDLSVYWYQQSLDQGLQFLIQYYNGEERAKGNILERFSAQQFPDLHSELNLSSLELGDSALYFCASIGFGQGAQGSSDTQYFGPGTRLTVL.